This TCR beta chain derives from a study of blood T cell repertoires in COVID-19. Study-level information: Acute and convalescent COVID-19 specimens originated in the United States, Italy and Spain. In each case, the material was cDNA or gDNA derived from T cells, B-cell-depleted T cells, or PBMCs.

In the source study's methods: From reference gene primer amplification, estimates of nucleated cell counts were derived. The table came from immunoSEQ multiplex PCR; TCRdb's copy has only in-frame clones and leaves some out. V and J calls plus clone size are reproduced from that table; the DNA served to infer D and trimming. The sample carries 100,000 to 150,000 clones, about 74% recorded once. During active infection, Seattle patients enrolled and were then monitored through disease. The CDR3 is 13 residues long. Germline CDR1 and CDR2: SQVTM and ANQGSEA. V shed 3 bases, J shed 5 bases, and the junction held 4 bases outside the gene matches.

This rearrangement joins TRBV29-1 to TRBJ1-1, with 9 bases identical to TRBD1. This TCR was recovered from an elderly man with COVID-19, enrolled during active disease. Sequenced: peripheral blood. CDR3 nucleotides: TGCAGCGTTGACCCTGGACAGGGGACTGAAGCTTTCTTT. It encodes CSVDPGQGTEAFF.